This note documents a single TCR beta chain sequence. This record belongs to a study of blood T cell repertoires in COVID-19. Whole-study context: T cells, B-cell-depleted T cells, or PBMCs supplied cDNA or gDNA.

The germline V gene has CDR1 KGHDR and CDR2 SFDVKD. There are 16 residues in the CDR3. The V gene end was trimmed by 2 bases and the J gene end by 9 bases; junction bases not matched to a gene: 5. Sequencing used immunoSEQ multiplex PCR; TCRdb keeps in-frame clones, though not all of them. The sample shows 150,000 to 200,000 clones, approximately 83% of them seen only once. This clonotype was obtained from a man over 45 with active or convalescent COVID-19. This chain links TRBV24-1 with TRBJ2-1; 14 bases align to TRBD2. Source material: peripheral blood. The CDR3 region has the DNA TGTGCCACCAGTGATTGGGGGACTAGCGGGGGCTTTGAGCAGTTCTTC. Translation gives CATSDWGTSGGFEQFF.